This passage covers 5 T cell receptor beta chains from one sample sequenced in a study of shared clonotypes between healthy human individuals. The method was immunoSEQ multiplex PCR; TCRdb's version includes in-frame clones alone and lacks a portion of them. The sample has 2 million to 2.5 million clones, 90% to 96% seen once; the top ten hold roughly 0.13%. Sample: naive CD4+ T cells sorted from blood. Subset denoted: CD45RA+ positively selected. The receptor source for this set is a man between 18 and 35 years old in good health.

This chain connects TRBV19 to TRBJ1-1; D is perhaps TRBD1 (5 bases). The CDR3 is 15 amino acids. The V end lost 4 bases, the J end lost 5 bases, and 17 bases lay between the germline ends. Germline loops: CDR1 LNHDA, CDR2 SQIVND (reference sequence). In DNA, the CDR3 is TGTGCCAGTAGTACCCTGGGGGGTTCGGGGACTGAAGCTTTCTTT. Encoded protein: CASSTLGGSGTEAFF.

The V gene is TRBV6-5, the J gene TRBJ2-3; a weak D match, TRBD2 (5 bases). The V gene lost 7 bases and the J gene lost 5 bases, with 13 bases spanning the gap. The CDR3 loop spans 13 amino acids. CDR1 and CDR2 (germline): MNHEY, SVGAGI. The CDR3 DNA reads TGTGCCAGCACCTCCGCGGGCCAAGATACGCAGTATTTT. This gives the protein CASTSAGQDTQYF.

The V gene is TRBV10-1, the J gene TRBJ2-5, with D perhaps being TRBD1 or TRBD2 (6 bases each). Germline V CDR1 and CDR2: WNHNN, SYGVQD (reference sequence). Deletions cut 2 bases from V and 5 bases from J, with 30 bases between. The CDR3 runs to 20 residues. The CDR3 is CASSERGESGTRKWWETQYF. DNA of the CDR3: TGCGCCAGCAGTGAGAGGGGGGAGTCCGGGACTCGTAAATGGTGGGAGACCCAGTACTTC.

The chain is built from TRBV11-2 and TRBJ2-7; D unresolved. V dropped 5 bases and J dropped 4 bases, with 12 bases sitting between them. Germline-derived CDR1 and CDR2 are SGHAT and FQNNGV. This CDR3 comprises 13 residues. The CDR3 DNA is TGTGCCAGCAGCAATGACCCTAGATACGAGCAGTACTTC. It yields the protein CASSNDPRYEQYF.

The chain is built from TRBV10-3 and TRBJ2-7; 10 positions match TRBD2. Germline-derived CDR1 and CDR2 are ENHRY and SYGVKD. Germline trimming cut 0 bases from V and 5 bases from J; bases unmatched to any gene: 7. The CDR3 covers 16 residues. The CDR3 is CAISESSLAGAHEQYF. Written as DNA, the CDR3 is TGTGCCATCAGTGAGTCGAGTCTAGCGGGAGCCCACGAGCAGTACTTC.